These 15 T cell receptor beta chains were all obtained from the same sample, sequenced in a study of T cell responses to AZD1222 COVID-19 vaccine. The data were produced by immunoSEQ multiplex PCR, yet TCRdb's version contains in-frame clones alone and is incomplete. The table lists under 200,000 clones, around 87% of them singletons, with 2.5% to 3% in the top ten. Sequenced here: peripheral blood, sampled on day 0 of MenACWY control vaccination. Source of these receptors: an adult in good health.

This chain connects TRBV9 to TRBJ2-5, with TRBD2 matching 9 bases. Per the germline V gene, CDR1 is SGDLS and CDR2 is YYNGEE. This CDR3 contains 14 residues. V shed 3 bases, J shed 10 bases, and the junction held 10 bases outside the gene matches. CDR3 nucleotide sequence: TGTGCCAGCAGCGAGGGGCTAGCGGGGAGGGACCAGTACTTC. Translating it yields CASSEGLAGRDQYF.

In this sample, this clone turned up once. This chain links TRBV7-3 with TRBJ2-1, with D possibly matching TRBD1 (5 bases). Trimming pared 2 bases from V and 7 bases from J, leaving 15 bases between. From germline, CDR1 is SGHTA and CDR2 FQGTGA. The CDR3 is 15 residues long. This CDR3 reads CASSLAGWPGNEQFF. DNA for the CDR3: TGTGCCAGCAGCTTAGCAGGGTGGCCAGGGAATGAGCAGTTCTTC.

The V call is TRBV20-1, the J call TRBJ1-2; D is perhaps TRBD1 (5 bases). From germline, CDR1 is DFQATT and CDR2 SNEGSKA (reference sequence). The CDR3 consists of 17 residues. Trimming removed 3 bases from V and 8 bases from J, with 28 bases in between. This CDR3 is CSASARGIGGELWGYTF. In DNA, the CDR3 is TGCAGTGCTAGTGCTCGGGGGATCGGCGGTGAATTATGGGGCTACACCTTC.

V and J are TRBV7-6 and TRBJ1-3; D is perhaps TRBD1 (5 bases). The germline CDR1 and CDR2 sequences are SGHVS and FNYEAQ. This CDR3 spans 15 amino acids. Trimming left V 4 bases short and J 0 bases short, with 10 bases between. DNA for the CDR3: TGTGCCAGCAGCTCTATGGGACGCTCTGGAAACACCATATATTTT. Residues: CASSSMGRSGNTIYF.

The chain uses TRBV9 and TRBJ2-1; TRBD1 agrees at 8 bases. The ends lost 0 bases at V and 3 bases at J; junction bases unmatched: 8. The germline V gene has CDR1 SGDLS and CDR2 YYNGEE. This CDR3 region has 17 residues. The CDR3 sequence: CASSVEDRVDYYNEQFF. DNA of the CDR3: TGTGCCAGCAGCGTAGAGGACAGGGTGGACTACTACAATGAGCAGTTCTTC. Full variable domain (rest looked up from reference TRBV9 and TRBJ2-1): DSGVTQTPKHLITATGQRVTLRCSPRSGDLSVYWYQQSLDQGLQFLIQYYNGEERAKGNILERFSAQQFPDLHSELNLSSLELGDSALYFCASSVEDRVDYYNEQFFGPGTRLTVL.

V usage is TRBV9 and J usage is TRBJ1-2, with 8 bases identical to TRBD1. Germline V gene data show CDR1 as SGDLS and CDR2 as YYNGEE. This CDR3 comprises 14 residues. Trimming cost V 0 bases and J 4 bases; bases outside gene matches: 2. For the CDR3, the DNA is TGTGCCAGCAGCGTAGGACAGGGGACCTATGGCTACACCTTC. The encoded protein is CASSVGQGTYGYTF.

This chain uses TRBV27 with TRBJ2-6, with D possibly being TRBD1 or TRBD2 (5 bases each). There are 15 residues in the CDR3. Trimming took 8 bases from V and 4 from J, leaving 15 bases between them. The V gene's germline CDR1 is MNHEY and CDR2 SMNVEV (reference sequence). The CDR3 spells CASSSWGSGANVLTF. The CDR3, as DNA: TGTGCCAGCTCTTCTTGGGGGAGCGGGGCCAACGTCCTGACTTTC.

The genes are TRBV27 and TRBJ1-1; TRBD1 is a possible D gene (5 bases). The CDR3 is 14 amino acids. Germline assignment: CDR1 MNHEY and CDR2 SMNVEV (reference sequence). V lost 3 bases, J lost 0 bases, and 8 bases lay in between. CDR3 sequence: CASSFGGLNTEAFF. The CDR3 region has the DNA TGTGCCAGCAGTTTTGGGGGGTTGAACACTGAAGCTTTCTTT.

This clone has more than one count but fewer than ten. The V gene is TRBV7-3, the J gene TRBJ2-7; TRBD2 agrees at 11 bases. V lost 3 bases and J lost 0; bases outside the gene matches: 1. This CDR3 is 15 amino acids long. CDR1 is SGHTA and CDR2 is FQGTGA in the germline V gene. CDR3: CASSFGTSGSYEQYF. As DNA, the CDR3 is TGTGCCAGCAGCTTTGGGACTAGCGGCTCCTACGAGCAGTACTTC.

The CDR3 spells CASSLIRDRVYEQYF. The CDR3 DNA reads TGTGCCAGCAGCTTAATAAGGGACAGGGTCTACGAGCAGTACTTC. J is TRBJ2-7 and V is TRBV7-6, with 9 bases that match TRBD1. CDR3 length: 15 residues. The V segment lost 2 bases and the J segment 3 bases; nucleotides outside the gene matches: 5. Germline V gene lookup returns CDR1 SGHVS and CDR2 FNYEAQ.

The chain uses TRBV28 and TRBJ1-6, with D hard to call. Per germline, CDR1 MDHEN and CDR2 SYDVKM. CDR3 length: 14 amino acids. The V end was cut by 7 bases, the J end by 7 bases, with 14 bases between. CDR3 amino acids: CASIDPGGNSPLHF. DNA of the CDR3: TGTGCCAGCATCGATCCAGGAGGCAATTCACCCCTCCACTTT. The entire variable domain, with the rest obtained from reference TRBV28 and TRBJ1-6, is as follows: DVKVTQSSRYLVKRTGEKVFLECVQDMDHENMFWYRQDPGLGLRLIYFSYDVKMKEKGDIPEGYSVSREKKERFSLILESASTNQTSMYLCASIDPGGNSPLHFGNGTRLTVT.

The J gene is TRBJ1-1, the V gene TRBV6-1; D is perhaps TRBD1 (6 bases). V was clipped by 3 bases and J by 9 bases, with 11 bases between them. The CDR3 extends over 12 amino acids. CDR1 MNHNS and CDR2 SASEGT come from the germline V gene. The CDR3 DNA follows: TGTGCCAGCAGTGAGCAGGGGCAAAAAGCTTTCTTT. Translated: CASSEQGQKAFF.

The chain couples TRBV14 to TRBJ1-1; TRBD1 matches 10 bases. J gave up 6 bases and V 4 bases, and 11 bases lay outside the gene matches. Germline values: CDR1 SGHDN, CDR2 FVKESK. The CDR3 has 16 amino acids. The CDR3 DNA is TGTGCCAGCAGCCCCCGATTGGGGACAGGGGTCTCTGAAGCTTTCTTT. It translates to CASSPRLGTGVSEAFF.

V is TRBV30 and J is TRBJ1-1, with no clear D. The CDR3 length is 16 residues. Germline V CDR1 and CDR2: GTSNPN, SVGIG (reference sequence). Trimming removed 5 bases from V and 1 base from J, with 20 bases in between. The CDR3 bases are TGTGCCTGGGCTCCTGGGAGCCGCCGAGGGAACACTGAAGCTTTCTTT. Protein: CAWAPGSRRGNTEAFF.

The chain couples TRBV6-1 to TRBJ2-2; TRBD2 agrees at 8 bases. The germline V gene encodes CDR1 MNHNS and CDR2 SASEGT. This CDR3 region has 16 residues. The trim removed 2 bases at V and 5 bases at J, leaving 7 bases unmatched. CDR3 region: CASSERESGSTGELFF. CDR3 DNA: TGTGCCAGCAGTGAAAGGGAGAGCGGGAGTACCGGGGAGCTGTTTTTT.